Listed below are T cell receptor beta chains from one sample, sequenced in a study of PD-1 blockade in classical Hodgkin lymphoma. Generated by immunoSEQ multiplex PCR, the TCRdb table keeps only in-frame clones and is missing some. The sample includes about 24,000 clones, 70% to 85% of them seen just once. The specimen was peripheral blood mononuclear cells (PBMCs), collected before the fourth cycle of nivolumab. These receptors were taken from a human donor with classical Hodgkin lymphoma. CDR3s include the opening cysteine and the closing phenylalanine or tryptophan. D genes are given only for firm matches. A row's size may be missing; if present it is once, few, many or a size class.

V gene: TRBV19; J gene: TRBJ2-3; D gene: -; clone size: -; CDR3 protein: CASSIRGGQDTQYF; CDR3 DNA: TGTGCCAGTAGTATTCGAGGGGGGCAAGATACGCAGTATTTT
V gene: TRBV27; J gene: TRBJ1-5; D gene: TRBD1; clone size: few; CDR3 protein: CASSRQGLGNQPQHF; CDR3 DNA: TGTGCCAGCAGTCGACAGGGGTTGGGCAATCAGCCCCAGCATTTT
V gene: TRBV20-1; J gene: TRBJ1-1; D gene: -; clone size: -; CDR3 protein: CSAGDLTEAFF; CDR3 DNA: TGCAGTGCAGGGGACCTCACTGAAGCTTTCTTT
V gene: TRBV20-1; J gene: TRBJ2-1; D gene: -; clone size: -; CDR3 protein: CSAIDNEQFF; CDR3 DNA: TGCAGTGCTATCGACAATGAGCAGTTCTTC
V gene: TRBV19; J gene: TRBJ2-1; D gene: TRBD2; clone size: -; CDR3 protein: CASSPLAGGSYNEQFF; CDR3 DNA: TGTGCCAGTAGTCCTCTAGCGGGAGGGTCCTACAATGAGCAGTTCTTC
V gene: TRBV5-1; J gene: TRBJ1-2; D gene: TRBD1; clone size: few; CDR3 protein: CASSLDVSGQGALGTF; CDR3 DNA: TGCGCCAGCAGCTTGGATGTCTCGGGACAGGGTGCACTGGGCACCTTC
V gene: TRBV9; J gene: TRBJ1-1; D gene: -; clone size: few; CDR3 protein: CASSVVEGTAFF; CDR3 DNA: TGTGCCAGCAGCGTAGTAGAGGGGACTGCTTTCTTT
V gene: TRBV18; J gene: TRBJ1-2; D gene: -; clone size: -; CDR3 protein: CASSPGAGKDYGYTF; CDR3 DNA: TGTGCCAGCTCACCCGGGGCAGGGAAGGACTATGGCTACACCTTC
V gene: TRBV11-2; J gene: TRBJ2-1; D gene: -; clone size: -; CDR3 protein: CASSASRGSYNEQFF; CDR3 DNA: TGTGCCAGCAGCGCGTCTAGGGGATCCTACAATGAGCAGTTCTTC
V gene: TRBV7-9; J gene: TRBJ2-5; D gene: TRBD1; clone size: once; CDR3 protein: CASSPGTGGHETQYF; CDR3 DNA: TGTGCCAGCAGCCCCGGGACAGGGGGTCACGAGACCCAGTACTTC
V gene: TRBV28; J gene: TRBJ2-3; D gene: -; clone size: -; CDR3 protein: CASTKEDTQYF; CDR3 DNA: TGTGCCAGCACCAAGGAGGATACGCAGTATTTT
V gene: TRBV30; J gene: TRBJ1-5; D gene: TRBD1; clone size: -; CDR3 protein: CAWSVDRVKPQHF; CDR3 DNA: TGTGCCTGGAGTGTAGACAGGGTCAAGCCCCAGCATTTT
V gene: TRBV7-8; J gene: TRBJ1-1; D gene: -; clone size: few; CDR3 protein: CASSLPDFRTGNTEAFF; CDR3 DNA: TGTGCCAGCAGCTTACCCGACTTCAGGACGGGGAACACTGAAGCTTTCTTT
V gene: TRBV5-4; J gene: TRBJ2-2; D gene: -; clone size: few; CDR3 protein: CASSFQDGSEELFF; CDR3 DNA: TGTGCCAGCAGCTTTCAGGACGGTTCGGAGGAGCTGTTTTTT
V gene: TRBV5-1; J gene: TRBJ2-7; D gene: TRBD2; clone size: -; CDR3 protein: CASGPGLGPEQYF; CDR3 DNA: TGCGCCAGCGGACCGGGACTAGGGCCCGAGCAGTACTTC
V gene: TRBV19; J gene: TRBJ2-1; D gene: -; clone size: few; CDR3 protein: CASSIGRALNEQFF; CDR3 DNA: TGTGCCAGTAGTATAGGCAGGGCTCTAAATGAGCAGTTCTTC
V gene: TRBV27; J gene: TRBJ1-5; D gene: -; clone size: -; CDR3 protein: CASGRSNQPQHF; CDR3 DNA: TGTGCCAGCGGACGGAGCAATCAGCCCCAGCATTTT
V gene: TRBV30; J gene: TRBJ1-1; D gene: TRBD1; clone size: -; CDR3 protein: CAWIPDRGNTEAFF; CDR3 DNA: TGTGCCTGGATCCCGGACAGGGGAAACACTGAAGCTTTCTTT
V gene: TRBV11-2; J gene: TRBJ2-1; D gene: -; clone size: -; CDR3 protein: CASSLVPRNEQFF; CDR3 DNA: TGTGCCAGCAGCTTAGTGCCCCGCAATGAGCAGTTCTTC
V gene: TRBV6-5; J gene: TRBJ1-1; D gene: -; clone size: once; CDR3 protein: CASSYAKNTEAFF; CDR3 DNA: TGTGCCAGCAGTTACGCTAAGAACACTGAAGCTTTCTTT
V gene: TRBV5-1; J gene: TRBJ2-1; D gene: TRBD1; clone size: -; CDR3 protein: CASSFAGQGYNNEQFF; CDR3 DNA: TGCGCCAGCAGCTTTGCGGGACAGGGGTATAACAATGAGCAGTTCTTC
V gene: TRBV11-3; J gene: TRBJ1-6; D gene: -; clone size: medium-sized; CDR3 protein: CASSLGIDSPLHF; CDR3 DNA: TGTGCCAGCAGCTTAGGCATCGATTCACCCCTCCACTTT
V gene: TRBV10-2; J gene: TRBJ1-3; D gene: TRBD1; clone size: -; CDR3 protein: CASSDPTGTSGNTIYF; CDR3 DNA: TGCGCCAGCAGTGACCCGACAGGGACCTCTGGAAACACCATATATTTT
V gene: TRBV5-1; J gene: TRBJ2-1; D gene: TRBD2; clone size: once; CDR3 protein: CASSLAGGRQNEQFF; CDR3 DNA: TGCGCCAGCAGCTTGGCGGGGGGGAGGCAAAATGAGCAGTTCTTC
V gene: TRBV4-1; J gene: TRBJ2-7; D gene: TRBD1; clone size: -; CDR3 protein: CASSLTGTGVYEQYF; CDR3 DNA: TGCGCCAGCAGTCTCACCGGGACAGGGGTCTACGAGCAGTACTTC
V gene: TRBV6-5; J gene: TRBJ2-3; D gene: TRBD1; clone size: -; CDR3 protein: CASSYRRGQSTDTQYF; CDR3 DNA: TGTGCCAGCAGTTACAGACGGGGACAGTCCACAGATACGCAGTATTTT
V gene: TRBV5-4; J gene: TRBJ2-5; D gene: -; clone size: few; CDR3 protein: CASSLGAGDQETQYF; CDR3 DNA: TGTGCCAGCAGCTTGGGAGCAGGGGACCAAGAGACCCAGTACTTC
V gene: TRBV7-9; J gene: TRBJ2-2; D gene: -; clone size: -; CDR3 protein: CASSSPGRELFF; CDR3 DNA: TGTGCCAGCAGCTCTCCCGGACGGGAGCTGTTTTTT
V gene: TRBV2; J gene: TRBJ2-3; D gene: -; clone size: -; CDR3 protein: CASWGDTQYF; CDR3 DNA: TGTGCCAGCTGGGGGGATACGCAGTATTTT
V gene: TRBV25-1; J gene: TRBJ2-1; D gene: -; clone size: few; CDR3 protein: CASSRGGYNEQFF; CDR3 DNA: TGTGCCAGCAGTAGGGGCGGCTACAATGAGCAGTTCTTC
V gene: TRBV13; J gene: TRBJ2-3; D gene: TRBD2; clone size: -; CDR3 protein: CASSSLLAGSTDTQYF; CDR3 DNA: TGTGCCAGCAGCTCACTCCTAGCGGGATCCACAGATACGCAGTATTTT
V gene: TRBV28; J gene: TRBJ2-7; D gene: -; clone size: -; CDR3 protein: CASSLTGAYEQYF; CDR3 DNA: TGTGCCAGCAGTTTGACGGGAGCCTACGAGCAGTACTTC
V gene: TRBV27; J gene: TRBJ1-4; D gene: -; clone size: -; CDR3 protein: CASGDLWGRANEKLFF; CDR3 DNA: TGTGCCAGCGGAGACCTATGGGGCAGGGCGAATGAAAAACTGTTTTTT
V gene: TRBV6-5; J gene: TRBJ1-4; D gene: TRBD1; clone size: -; CDR3 protein: CASRGTANEKLFF; CDR3 DNA: TGTGCCAGCCGAGGGACAGCTAATGAAAAACTGTTTTTT
V gene: TRBV6-6; J gene: TRBJ2-2; D gene: -; clone size: -; CDR3 protein: CASSRTTQPGELFF; CDR3 DNA: TGTGCCAGCAGCAGGACTACCCAACCCGGGGAGCTGTTTTTT
V gene: TRBV5-1; J gene: TRBJ2-7; D gene: -; clone size: few; CDR3 protein: CASSLVPGHRQTEQYF; CDR3 DNA: TGCGCCAGCAGCTTGGTGCCGGGACACCGCCAGACCGAGCAGTACTTC
V gene: TRBV15; J gene: TRBJ2-1; D gene: -; clone size: -; CDR3 protein: CATSRGVDSYNEQFF; CDR3 DNA: TGTGCCACCAGCAGAGGCGTTGACTCCTACAATGAGCAGTTCTTC
V gene: TRBV11-2; J gene: TRBJ1-3; D gene: -; clone size: -; CDR3 protein: CASSLERGNTIYF; CDR3 DNA: TGTGCCAGCAGCTTAGAGAGGGGAAACACCATATATTTT
V gene: TRBV6-5; J gene: TRBJ2-7; D gene: TRBD1; clone size: -; CDR3 protein: CASSQGQGPREQYF; CDR3 DNA: TGTGCCAGCAGTCAAGGACAGGGCCCGCGAGAGCAGTACTTC
V gene: TRBV11-3; J gene: TRBJ2-3; D gene: -; clone size: -; CDR3 protein: CASSLGDGNVDTQYF; CDR3 DNA: TGTGCCAGCAGCCTTGGAGACGGAAACGTTGATACGCAGTATTTT
V gene: TRBV18; J gene: TRBJ1-2; D gene: -; clone size: once; CDR3 protein: CASSPGREKRDVF; CDR3 DNA: TGTGCCAGCTCACCCGGACGGGAAAAGAGGGACGTCTTC
V gene: TRBV2; J gene: TRBJ2-7; D gene: TRBD1; clone size: once; CDR3 protein: CASSRQGSGEQYF; CDR3 DNA: TGTGCCAGCAGTCGACAGGGTTCTGGCGAGCAGTACTTC